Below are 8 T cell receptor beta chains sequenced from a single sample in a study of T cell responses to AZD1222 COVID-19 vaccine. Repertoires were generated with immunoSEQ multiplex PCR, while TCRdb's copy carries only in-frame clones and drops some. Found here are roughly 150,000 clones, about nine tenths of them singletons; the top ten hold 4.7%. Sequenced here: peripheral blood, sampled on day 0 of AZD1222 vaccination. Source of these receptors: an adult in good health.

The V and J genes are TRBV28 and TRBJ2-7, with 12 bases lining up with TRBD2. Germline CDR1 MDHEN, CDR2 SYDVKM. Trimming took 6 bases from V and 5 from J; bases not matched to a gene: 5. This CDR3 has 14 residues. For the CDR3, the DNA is TGTGCCAGCAGATTGGGACTAGCGGGTGACGAGCAGTACTTC. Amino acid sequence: CASRLGLAGDEQYF.

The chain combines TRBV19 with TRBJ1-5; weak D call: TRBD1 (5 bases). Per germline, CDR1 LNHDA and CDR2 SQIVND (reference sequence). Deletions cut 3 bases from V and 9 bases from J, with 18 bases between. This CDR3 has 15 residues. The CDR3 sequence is CASSIGTHFELPQHF. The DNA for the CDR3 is TGTGCCAGTAGTATCGGGACCCACTTTGAACTGCCCCAGCATTTT.

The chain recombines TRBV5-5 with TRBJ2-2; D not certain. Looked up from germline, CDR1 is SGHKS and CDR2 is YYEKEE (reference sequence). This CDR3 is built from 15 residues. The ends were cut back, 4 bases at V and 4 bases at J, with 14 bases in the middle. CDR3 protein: CASSPQITGTGELFF. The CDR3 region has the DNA TGTGCCAGCAGCCCACAGATAACGGGCACCGGGGAGCTGTTTTTT.

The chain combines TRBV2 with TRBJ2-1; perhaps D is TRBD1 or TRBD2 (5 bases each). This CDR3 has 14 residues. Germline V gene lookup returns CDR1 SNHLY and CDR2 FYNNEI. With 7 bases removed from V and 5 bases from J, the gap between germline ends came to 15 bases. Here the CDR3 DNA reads TGTGCCAGCATACCCGGGGCCTATGACAATGAGCAGTTCTTC. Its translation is CASIPGAYDNEQFF.

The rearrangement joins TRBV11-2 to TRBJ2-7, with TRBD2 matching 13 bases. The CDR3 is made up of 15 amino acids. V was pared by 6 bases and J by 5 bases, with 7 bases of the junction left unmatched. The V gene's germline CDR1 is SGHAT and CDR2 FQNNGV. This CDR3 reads CASRHSGLAGDEQYF. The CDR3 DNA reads TGTGCCAGCAGACATAGTGGACTAGCGGGGGACGAGCAGTACTTC.

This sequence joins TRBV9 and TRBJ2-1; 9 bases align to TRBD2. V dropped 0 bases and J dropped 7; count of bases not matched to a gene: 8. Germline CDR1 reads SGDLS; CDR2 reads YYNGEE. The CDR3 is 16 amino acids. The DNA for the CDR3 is TGTGCCAGCAGCGTAGACGTCGCGGGAGGGGGGAATGAGCAGTTCTTC. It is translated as CASSVDVAGGGNEQFF. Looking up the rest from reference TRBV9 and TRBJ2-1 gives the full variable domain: DSGVTQTPKHLITATGQRVTLRCSPRSGDLSVYWYQQSLDQGLQFLIQYYNGEERAKGNILERFSAQQFPDLHSELNLSSLELGDSALYFCASSVDVAGGGNEQFFGPGTRLTVL.

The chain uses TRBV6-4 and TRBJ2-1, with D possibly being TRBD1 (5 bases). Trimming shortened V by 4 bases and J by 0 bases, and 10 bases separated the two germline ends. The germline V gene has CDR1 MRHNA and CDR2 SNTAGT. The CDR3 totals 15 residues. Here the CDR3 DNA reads TGTGCCAGCAGTGCGACAGAGAGCTCCTACAATGAGCAGTTCTTC. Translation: CASSATESSYNEQFF.

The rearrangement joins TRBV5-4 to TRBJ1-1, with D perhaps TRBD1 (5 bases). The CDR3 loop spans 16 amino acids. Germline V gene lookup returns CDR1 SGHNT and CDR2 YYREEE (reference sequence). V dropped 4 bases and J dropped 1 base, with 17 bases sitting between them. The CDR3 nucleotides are TGTGCCAGCAGCGGAGCGGGACGGTATACGAACACTGAAGCTTTCTTT. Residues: CASSGAGRYTNTEAFF.